This T cell receptor beta chain came from a study of long-term antiretroviral therapy in people with HIV. In the study overall: The study's earliest collections predate the 2015 immediate-ART recommendation by about a decade.

Whole-study findings and limits: Clonotypes expanded prior to ART showed repertoire dominance at all sampled time points. Controls exceeded HIV repertoires in CDR3 length range.

At the survey level, the v3.0 immunoSEQ assay was run. Per-sample targets for sequencing were roughly 40,000-55,000 T-cell genomes. Profiling relied on immunoSEQ multiplex PCR, and the TCRdb table lists in-frame clones only, not all of them. The sample records thousands of clones, over 75% being singletons. With respect to this clone: Its antigen is undetermined.

This specimen consisted of unsorted PBMCs, obtained 1.8 years before starting antiretroviral therapy. The clonotype comes from a man aged 35-49 years with HIV.

DNA for the CDR3: TGCAGCGTTGTCGGCAGAAGAAACCACAATGAGCAGTTCTTC. It encodes CSVVGRRNHNEQFF. The genes are TRBV29-1 and TRBJ2-1; D unresolved. The CDR3 sequence is 14 residues long. V dropped 4 bases and J dropped 5 bases, with 15 bases sitting between them. From germline, CDR1 is SQVTM and CDR2 ANQGSEA.